These 22 T cell receptor beta chains originate from one sample sequenced in a study of cytomegalovirus exposure and HLA in healthy donors. Measured with immunoSEQ multiplex PCR; TCRdb has only the in-frame clones, and not every one. Of some 46,000 clones detected, roughly 90% appear once; the ten largest clones hold 5.6%. Sequencing was done on a sample of PBMCs. These receptor sequences come from a man younger than 35 in good health and CMV-seronegative.

This clone was observed once. V is TRBV6-6 and J is TRBJ2-1; TRBD2 aligns across 14 bases. CDR1 is MNHNY and CDR2 is SVGAGI in the germline V gene (reference sequence). This CDR3 contains 15 residues. With 0 bases clipped from V and 10 bases from J, the junction kept 2 bases outside the gene matches. The CDR3, as DNA: TGTGCCAGCAGTTACTCGACTAGCGGGAGGGGGGAGCAGTTCTTC. Amino acid sequence: CASSYSTSGRGEQFF.

The CDR3 loop is CASSDMAGFSYNEQFF. The CDR3 region has the DNA TGTGCCAGCAGTGATATGGCGGGGTTCTCCTACAATGAGCAGTTCTTC. The rearrangement links TRBV6-1 to TRBJ2-1; weak D call: TRBD2 (6 bases). Germline lookup yields CDR1 MNHNS and CDR2 SASEGT. Trimming pared 3 bases from V and 0 bases from J, leaving 12 bases between. The CDR3 length is 16 residues.

The chain links TRBV5-1 to TRBJ2-7, with D possibly being TRBD2 (6 bases). Germline V gene sequence: CDR1 SGHRS, CDR2 YFSETQ. Trimming removed 1 base from V and 6 bases from J, with 23 bases in between. The CDR3 totals 17 residues. The CDR3 reads CASSLRGSGGMGVEQYF. The CDR3, as DNA: TGCGCCAGCAGCTTGAGAGGCAGTGGAGGGATGGGAGTCGAGCAGTACTTC.

This clone was recorded once. The V gene is TRBV5-4, the J gene TRBJ2-1; TRBD1 is a possible D gene (5 bases). Trimming removed 0 bases at V and 5 bases at J, with 9 bases between. The CDR3 contains 14 residues. The germline gives CDR1 SGHNT, CDR2 YYREEE (reference sequence). CDR3 amino acids: CASSLVVRDNEQFF. The CDR3 DNA reads as TGTGCCAGCAGCTTGGTGGTCAGGGACAATGAGCAGTTCTTC.

The chain links TRBV5-1 to TRBJ2-6; 7 bases map to TRBD2. J gave up 0 bases and V 2 bases, and 8 bases lay outside the gene matches. The CDR3 sequence is 18 residues long. CDR1 and CDR2 from the germline V gene are SGHRS and YFSETQ. CDR3: CASSFTPRGSSGANVLTF. The DNA of the CDR3 is TGCGCCAGCAGCTTCACCCCTCGCGGGAGCTCTGGGGCCAACGTCCTGACTTTC.

The V gene is TRBV5-4, the J gene TRBJ2-7; 9 nucleotides line up with TRBD1. With V trimmed by 0 bases and J by 5 bases, 3 bases remained unmatched. This CDR3 has 14 residues. Germline V gene lookup returns CDR1 SGHNT and CDR2 YYREEE (reference sequence). The CDR3 DNA sequence: TGTGCCAGCAGCTTGGAACAGGGGGCACACGAGCAGTACTTC. Its protein is CASSLEQGAHEQYF.

A few counts support this clone. In DNA form, the CDR3 reads TGTGCCAGCACCTACCCGGGATCTATGGTTGATGGCTACACCTTC. It encodes CASTYPGSMVDGYTF. The chain couples TRBV2 to TRBJ1-2; D uncertain. Trimming pared 7 bases from V and 6 bases from J, leaving 21 bases between. Germline values: CDR1 SNHLY, CDR2 FYNNEI. CDR3 length: 15 amino acids.

J is TRBJ2-2 and V is TRBV5-8, with 8 bases that match TRBD1. V gave up 0 bases and J gave up 6 bases; unmatched junction bases: 7. The CDR3 is made up of 16 amino acids. Germline values: CDR1 SGHTS, CDR2 YDEGEE. DNA for the CDR3: TGTGCCAGCAGCTTGGCCCAGGACAGGGAGGCCGGGGAGCTGTTTTTT. Translated: CASSLAQDREAGELFF.

The gene calls are TRBV25-1 and TRBJ1-6; the D gene is possibly TRBD1 (5 bases). Trimming took off 2 bases at V and 10 bases at J, with 15 bases between the two ends. The CDR3 is made up of 15 amino acids. From germline, CDR1 is MGHDK and CDR2 SYGVNS. DNA for the CDR3: TGTGCCAGCAGTGAAGTCGGGGGAATTAGATCACCCCTCCACTTT. Translated: CASSEVGGIRSPLHF.

The chain combines TRBV6-1 with TRBJ2-7, with D tentatively TRBD1 (5 bases). V lost 3 bases and J 2 bases, leaving 11 bases between the germline ends. CDR3 length equals 14 residues. CDR1 MNHNS and CDR2 SASEGT come from the germline V gene. CDR3 sequence (DNA): TGTGCCAGCAGTGACGTACAGGTTCCCTACGAGCAGTACTTC. Translating gives CASSDVQVPYEQYF.

The chain employs TRBV5-5 and TRBJ1-2; 11 bases map to TRBD1. Trimming took 3 bases from V and 4 from J; bases not matched to a gene: 17. The CDR3 runs 19 residues. CDR1 SGHKS and CDR2 YYEKEE come from the germline V gene (reference sequence). The CDR3 DNA sequence: TGTGCCAGCAGCTCGCTGGACAGGGGGCGATATGACCCGTCCTATGGCTACACCTTC. This gives the protein CASSSLDRGRYDPSYGYTF. The whole variable domain, remainder taken from reference TRBV5-5 and TRBJ1-2, is DAGVTQSPTHLIKTRGQQVTLRCSPISGHKSVSWYQQVLGQGPQFIFQYYEKEERGRGNFPDRFSARQFPNYSSELNVNALLLGDSALYLCASSSLDRGRYDPSYGYTFGSGTRLTVV.

The chain joins TRBV5-1 to TRBJ1-6; 9 bases fit TRBD1. This CDR3 has 15 residues. The germline V gene has CDR1 SGHRS and CDR2 YFSETQ. J was trimmed by 5 bases and V by 2 bases; bases with no gene match: 2. Here the CDR3 DNA reads TGCGCCAGCAGCTTTCGGACAGGGGATAATTCACCCCTCCACTTT. Its translation is CASSFRTGDNSPLHF.

V gene TRBV7-2 combines with J gene TRBJ2-1, with 8 positions matching TRBD2. The CDR3 spans 15 residues. V lost 0 bases and J lost 9; bases outside the gene matches: 7. CDR1 is SGHTA, CDR2 FQGNSA, per germline. CDR3 nucleotides: TGTGCCAGCAGCTTAGCTAGCGGGGTGAGTTTTGAGCAGTTCTTC. This translates into CASSLASGVSFEQFF.

This chain connects TRBV18 to TRBJ1-5; 10 nucleotides agree with TRBD1. The germline gives CDR1 KGHSH, CDR2 LQKENI. The CDR3 totals 14 residues. Germline trimming cut 2 bases from V and 5 bases from J; bases unmatched to any gene: 0. The CDR3 region is CASSPGTGDQPQHF. The CDR3 DNA reads as TGTGCCAGCTCACCAGGGACAGGGGATCAGCCCCAGCATTTT.

The chain employs TRBV7-2 and TRBJ1-2; TRBD1 matches at 9 bases. Trimming took 6 bases from V and 7 from J; bases not matched to a gene: 9. The germline CDR1 and CDR2 sequences are SGHTA and FQGNSA. CDR3 length: 14 amino acids. CDR3 protein: CASRGTGYGSGYTF. The CDR3 DNA reads TGTGCCAGCAGAGGGACAGGGTACGGATCTGGCTACACCTTC. The full variable domain, with the rest looked up from reference TRBV7-2 and TRBJ1-2, is GAGVSQSPSNKVTEKGKDVELRCDPISGHTALYWYRQSLGQGLEFLIYFQGNSAPDKSGLPSDRFSAERTGGSVSTLTIQRTQQEDSAVYLCASRGTGYGSGYTFGSGTRLTVV.

This chain connects TRBV18 to TRBJ2-1; D gene unclear. The CDR3 length is 16 residues. The V gene lost 1 base and the J gene lost 3 bases, with 13 bases spanning the gap. Germline lookup yields CDR1 KGHSH and CDR2 LQKENI. CDR3 nucleotide sequence: TGTGCCAGCTCACCACTAGACATAGGCGACTACAATGAGCAGTTCTTC. Translating it yields CASSPLDIGDYNEQFF.

The V call is TRBV11-2, the J call TRBJ1-1, with TRBD1 matching over 7 bases. Germline CDR1 is SGHAT and CDR2 is FQNNGV. The V gene end was trimmed by 5 bases and the J gene end by 1 base; junction bases not matched to a gene: 1. This CDR3 has 13 amino acids. The CDR3, as DNA: TGTGCCAGCAGCCGGACAGGGAACACTGAAGCTTTCTTT. Amino acids: CASSRTGNTEAFF.

The rearrangement uses TRBV7-9 and TRBJ2-3; 12 nucleotides agree with TRBD2. This CDR3 spans 18 amino acids. Germline V gene data show CDR1 as SEHNR and CDR2 as FQNEAQ (reference sequence). Trimming removed 5 bases from V and 0 bases from J; junction bases left unmatched: 9. Here the CDR3 reads CASSLPGLAGSSTDTQYF. The CDR3 DNA is TGTGCCAGCAGCCTTCCCGGACTAGCGGGATCTAGCACAGATACGCAGTATTTT.

V and J are TRBV7-2 and TRBJ2-2; 9 bases fit TRBD1. The V segment lost 5 bases and the J segment 9 bases; nucleotides outside the gene matches: 7. The CDR3 loop spans 14 amino acids. Germline loops: CDR1 SGHTA, CDR2 FQGNSA. CDR3 sequence (DNA): TGTGCCAGCAGCAACAGGGGGCGGAGGTGGGAGCTGTTTTTT. The encoded protein is CASSNRGRRWELFF.

The chain carries TRBV6-5 and TRBJ2-5; possible D gene TRBD2, 6 bases. Germline CDR1 reads MNHEY; CDR2 reads SVGAGI. V was shortened by 2 bases and J by 5 bases, with 12 bases between the two germline ends. The CDR3 spans 14 residues. CDR3 nucleotides: TGTGCCAGCAGTTACATAGCGGACCGGGAGACCCAGTACTTC. It translates to CASSYIADRETQYF.

The chain couples TRBV5-1 to TRBJ1-1; D is perhaps TRBD1 (5 bases). The CDR3 consists of 13 residues. Trimming shortened V by 4 bases and J by 1 base, and 8 bases separated the two germline ends. Looked up from germline, CDR1 is SGHRS and CDR2 is YFSETQ. CDR3 sequence: CASSTGQNTEAFF. CDR3 DNA: TGCGCCAGCAGCACCGGACAGAACACTGAAGCTTTCTTT.

The chain has TRBV13 and TRBJ2-7; 9 nucleotides align to TRBD1. The length of the CDR3 is 14 residues. V shed 5 bases and J 6 bases; nucleotides not matched to a gene: 8. Germline CDR1 PRHDT, CDR2 FYEKMQ (reference sequence). The CDR3 region has the DNA TGTGCCAGCAGCCTCGGGACAGGGATTTTCGAGCAGTACTTC. It codes for CASSLGTGIFEQYF.